The rows below give T cell receptor beta chains drawn from one sample of a study of PD-L1 blockade in urothelial cancer. The data were produced by immunoSEQ multiplex PCR, yet TCRdb's version contains in-frame clones alone and is incomplete. The sample carries 70,000 to 75,000 clones, 85% to 90% recorded once. The specimen comprised PBMCs, sampled around atezolizumab (anti-PD-L1) treatment. These receptors were collected from a man aged 55 to 69 with urothelial cancer. CDR3s include the opening cysteine and the closing phenylalanine or tryptophan.

J gene | V gene | CDR3 protein
TRBJ2-5 | TRBV7-2 | CASSLGLLAGGIGETQYF
TRBJ2-2 | TRBV27 | CASSLSDRINTGELFF
TRBJ1-3 | TRBV7-9 | CASSLGTGGNTIYF
TRBJ2-7 | TRBV27 | CASSPLYSYEQYF
TRBJ1-2 | TRBV6-5 | CASSEPGGSYGYTF
TRBJ1-3 | TRBV5-5 | CASSPLDPGSGNTIYF
TRBJ2-5 | TRBV4-1 | CASSPGTDVQETQYF
TRBJ1-4 | TRBV14 | CASSQGAAEKLFF
TRBJ1-5 | TRBV2 | CASSLGTASNQPQHF
TRBJ2-7 | TRBV6-1 | CASSGGTSGRTYEQYF
TRBJ2-1 | TRBV5-1 | CASSLGGQVYNEQFF
TRBJ2-3 | TRBV6-1 | CASSVRDRARDTQYF
TRBJ2-2 | TRBV4-3 | CASSQVNGELFF
TRBJ2-3 | TRBV6-1 | CASSPPMDTQYF
TRBJ2-3 | TRBV7-9 | CASSLGGFGTDTQYF
TRBJ2-4 | TRBV2 | CASRATTLAKNIQYF
TRBJ2-1 | TRBV4-1 | CASSQVRQRDEQFF
TRBJ2-5 | TRBV23-1 | CASSLGQGWETQYF
TRBJ2-1 | TRBV5-1 | CASSLASGNNNEQFF
TRBJ2-5 | TRBV11-2 | CASSLGGLTSGKETQYF
TRBJ2-2 | TRBV18 | CASPRLGARGTGELFF
TRBJ2-3 | TRBV6-5 | CASSYSLAGDTQYF
TRBJ1-2 | TRBV6-5 | CASSYQNRGTNYGYTF
TRBJ1-1 | TRBV29-1 | CSVGGQGKDTEAFF
TRBJ2-2 | TRBV6-5 | CASRPGTYLTGELFF
TRBJ2-7 | TRBV10-2 | CASSESGPGTSSIYEQYF
TRBJ1-2 | TRBV9 | CASSVGVQRGGYTF